What follows are 10 T cell receptor beta chains derived from one specimen sequenced in a study of blood T cell repertoires in COVID-19. Assay used: immunoSEQ multiplex PCR; TCRdb lists only in-frame clones, some missing. In the table there are about 290,000 clones, more than 85% of which are singletons. The sample comprised peripheral blood. The receptors shown here come from a man aged 35 to 55 with acute or convalescent COVID-19.

The V gene is TRBV6-5, the J gene TRBJ1-1; unclear D gene. V shed 4 bases and J shed 1 base, with 10 bases lying between them. The CDR3 runs 14 residues. Germline V gene lookup returns CDR1 MNHEY and CDR2 SVGAGI. Written as DNA, the CDR3 is TGTGCCAGCAGTTTCGACCCAGGGAACACTGAAGCTTTCTTT. Amino acid sequence: CASSFDPGNTEAFF.

This rearrangement joins TRBV19 to TRBJ2-1; a possible D gene is TRBD2 (6 bases). CDR1 is LNHDA and CDR2 is SQIVND in the germline V gene (reference sequence). The V end lost 7 bases, the J end lost 0 bases, and 13 bases lay between the germline ends. The CDR3 is 15 amino acids. The CDR3, as DNA: TGTGCCAGTACCTTCGGGGGAAGCTCCTACAATGAGCAGTTCTTC. It is translated as CASTFGGSSYNEQFF.

V is TRBV30 and J is TRBJ1-1, with D possibly being TRBD1 (6 bases). Per the germline V gene, CDR1 is GTSNPN and CDR2 is SVGIG (reference sequence). This CDR3 region has 14 residues. V was shortened by 0 bases and J by 5 bases, with 13 bases between the two germline ends. The CDR3 DNA is TGTGCCTGGAGTGTTCACAGGGTCTGGACTGAAGCTTTCTTT. It encodes CAWSVHRVWTEAFF. Supplemented by reference TRBV30 and TRBJ1-1, the full variable domain reads SQTIHQWPATLVQPVGSPLSLECTVEGTSNPNLYWYRQAAGRGLQLLFYSVGIGQISSEVPQNLSASRPQDRQFILSSKKLLLSDSGFYLCAWSVHRVWTEAFFGQGTRLTVV.

The chain links TRBV7-2 to TRBJ1-3; possible D gene TRBD1, 6 bases. Germline V gives CDR1 SGHTA, CDR2 FQGNSA. The CDR3 sequence is 17 residues long. With 4 bases removed from V and 1 base from J, the gap between germline ends came to 17 bases. CDR3 in DNA: TGTGCCAGCAGCTCGCCCGGGGGGCTTTTGTCTGGAAACACCATATATTTT. Protein product: CASSSPGGLLSGNTIYF.

The chain has TRBV30 and TRBJ2-2, with TRBD1 as a possible D gene (5 bases). Per germline, CDR1 GTSNPN and CDR2 SVGIG (reference sequence). The ends were cut back, 5 bases at V and 0 bases at J, with 13 bases in the middle. The CDR3 is made up of 15 amino acids. Written as DNA, the CDR3 is TGTGCCTGGGCCTTGGAGACAGCGAACACCGGGGAGCTGTTTTTT. Translation: CAWALETANTGELFF.

The gene calls are TRBV10-3 and TRBJ1-1, with D unresolved. The V and J ends lost 0 bases and 7 bases respectively, with 15 bases between them. The CDR3 sequence is 15 residues long. From germline, CDR1 is ENHRY and CDR2 SYGVKD. The CDR3 loop is CAISESTRGLFEAFF. CDR3 in DNA: TGTGCCATCAGTGAGTCGACTCGTGGACTCTTTGAAGCTTTCTTT.

The chain couples TRBV5-1 to TRBJ1-3; perhaps TRBD1 as D (5 bases). Germline V gene lookup returns CDR1 SGHRS and CDR2 YFSETQ. This CDR3 spans 16 amino acids. V was clipped by 4 bases and J by 4 bases, with 18 bases between them. Written as DNA, the CDR3 is TGCGCCAGCAGCCCCCTTTGGGCAGGGCAAGGAAACACCATATATTTT. This translates into CASSPLWAGQGNTIYF.

The count of this clone is one. The V call is TRBV7-2, the J call TRBJ1-1; no definite D call. The CDR3 sequence is 13 residues long. CDR1 SGHTA and CDR2 FQGNSA come from the germline V gene. V was clipped by 6 bases and J by 5 bases, with 13 bases between them. CDR3 region: CASSSNTRTEAFF. Written as DNA, the CDR3 is TGTGCCAGCAGTTCGAATACCAGGACTGAAGCTTTCTTT.

This chain's CDR3 is CASGPGRTLYNEQFF. Written as DNA, the CDR3 is TGTGCTAGTGGCCCCGGAAGGACTCTGTACAATGAGCAGTTCTTC. The chain uses TRBV12-5 and TRBJ2-1, with D maybe TRBD2 (5 bases). The germline V gene has CDR1 LGHNT and CDR2 FRNRAP. Between the trimmed V and J ends, which lost 6 bases and 4 bases, there was a span of 16 bases. The CDR3 has 15 amino acids.

V gene TRBV6-6 combines with J gene TRBJ2-1; 9 bases are a match to TRBD2. Trimming removed 8 bases from V and 6 bases from J; junction bases left unmatched: 11. The CDR3 is made up of 15 amino acids. Germline CDR1 and CDR2: MNHNY and SVGAGI (reference sequence). Here the CDR3 reads CASRPGLAGRNEQFF. DNA for the CDR3: TGTGCCAGCCGCCCCGGGCTAGCGGGGCGCAATGAGCAGTTCTTC.